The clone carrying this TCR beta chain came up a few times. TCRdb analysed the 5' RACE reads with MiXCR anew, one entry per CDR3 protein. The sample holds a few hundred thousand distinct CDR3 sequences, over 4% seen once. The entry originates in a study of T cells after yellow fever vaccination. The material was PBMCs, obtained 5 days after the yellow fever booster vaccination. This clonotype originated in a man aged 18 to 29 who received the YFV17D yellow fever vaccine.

This chain's CDR3 is CASEAGSNTGELFF. The CDR3 nucleotides read TGCGCCAGTGAAGCGGGTTCGAACACCGGGGAGCTGTTTTTT. This sequence joins TRBV5-1 and TRBJ2-2; possibly TRBD2 for D (6 bases). Germline values: CDR1 SGHRS, CDR2 YFSETQ. V lost 8 bases and J lost 0, with 11 bases in between. This CDR3 contains 14 residues.